This T cell receptor (beta chain) stems from a study of glioma-infiltrating T cells. Study in general: WHO grade II oligodendrogliomas or astrocytomas, plus non-recurrent WHO grade IV glioblastomas, were sampled.

With respect to this clonotype: Its matching antigen is unknown.

The iRepertoire nested amplicon-rescue multiplex PCR amplified TCR alpha and beta CDR3s from RNA. One-step reverse transcription and amplification started from approximately 100-400 ng of tissue mRNA or PBMC total RNA. TCRdb passed the multiplex PCR reads through MiXCR, listing each CDR3 protein once. The sample carries 300,000 to 450,000 distinct CDR3 sequences, roughly 41% recorded once. Study-level findings and limits: CDR3 overlap between tissue and blood was very small. Non-neoplastic patients had below-expected tissue-blood divergence, while all gliomas exceeded expectation.

This sequence originates from a human donor with low-grade glioma or glioblastoma, undergoing nonglioma brain surgery, or in good health (not recorded which). Sequencing input: glioma tissue, nonneoplastic brain tissue, or PBMCs (not recorded which).

CDR3 in amino acids: CASSYDGPMDYEQYF. The CDR3 region has the DNA TGTGCCAGCAGTTACGACGGTCCCATGGACTACGAGCAGTACTTC. The rearrangement uses TRBV6-2 or TRBV6-3 and TRBJ2-7, with no clear D. The CDR3 is 15 residues long. The germline gives CDR1 MNHEY, CDR2 SVGEGT. Between the trimmed V and J ends, which lost 2 bases and 3 bases, there was a span of 14 bases.